Below are 30 T cell receptor beta chains sequenced from a single sample in a study of blood T cell repertoires in COVID-19. TCRdb's copy holds only in-frame clones and misses some; the assay was immunoSEQ multiplex PCR. Seen here are about 440,000 clones, approximately 89% observed once, and the top ten hold roughly 12%. The sequenced sample consisted of peripheral blood. Receptor source: a woman aged 45 to 65 with COVID-19, enrolled during active disease.

The chain combines TRBV19 with TRBJ2-2, with D perhaps matching TRBD1 (6 bases). The CDR3 spans 14 residues. The germline V and J ends were trimmed by 3 bases and 5 bases, with 10 bases remaining between them. CDR1 is LNHDA, CDR2 SQIVND, per germline (reference sequence). CDR3 in amino acids: CASSIQGWTGELFF. CDR3 in DNA: TGTGCCAGTAGTATCCAGGGGTGGACCGGGGAGCTGTTTTTT.

The genes are TRBV7-8 and TRBJ1-1; D is unresolved. V was cut by 1 base and J by 1 base, with 10 bases left in between. The germline gives CDR1 SGHVS, CDR2 FQNEAQ. CDR3 length equals 15 residues. The CDR3 nucleotides read TGTGCCAGCAGCTTAGGCTCTGCGGCGAACACTGAAGCTTTCTTT. It translates to CASSLGSAANTEAFF.

The V and J genes are TRBV30 and TRBJ2-4, with a tentative D call TRBD2 (5 bases). The germline CDR1 and CDR2 sequences are GTSNPN and SVGIG (reference sequence). V lost 5 bases, J lost 0 bases, and 11 bases lay in between. This CDR3 comprises 14 residues. The CDR3 region is CAWQPGIAKNIQYF. The DNA for the CDR3 is TGTGCCTGGCAACCGGGAATAGCCAAAAACATTCAGTACTTC.

The chain couples TRBV19 to TRBJ1-5; D is perhaps TRBD1 (5 bases). The germline V and J ends were trimmed by 5 bases and 1 base, with 18 bases remaining between them. Germline CDR1 LNHDA, CDR2 SQIVND (reference sequence). The CDR3 is 17 residues long. The DNA of the CDR3 is TGTGCCAGTAGTCTCCAACGTTATCGGGGGAGCAATCAGCCCCAGCATTTT. Protein product: CASSLQRYRGSNQPQHF. Full variable domain (rest looked up from reference TRBV19 and TRBJ1-5): DGGITQSPKYLFRKEGQNVTLSCEQNLNHDAMYWYRQDPGQGLRLIYYSQIVNDFQKGDIAEGYSVSREKKESFPLTVTSAQKNPTAFYLCASSLQRYRGSNQPQHFGDGTRLSIL.

This chain connects TRBV2 to TRBJ1-2; D is unclear. Germline CDR1 and CDR2: SNHLY and FYNNEI. Trimming left V 10 bases short and J 7 bases short, with 22 bases between. The CDR3 runs 14 residues. CDR3 sequence (DNA): TGTGCCACTCCCACGGGGTCGCCAAATGTTGGCTACACCTTC. This translates into CATPTGSPNVGYTF.

V and J are TRBV5-5 and TRBJ2-7; tentative D call: TRBD2 (6 bases). CDR3 length: 15 residues. Germline CDR1 is SGHKS and CDR2 is YYEKEE (reference sequence). V lost 0 bases, J lost 2 bases, and 12 bases lay in between. The CDR3 nucleotides are TGTGCCAGCAGCTTGGAGGCAGGAGGGGCCTACGAGCAGTACTTC. This codes for CASSLEAGGAYEQYF.

The chain carries TRBV18 and TRBJ2-7; 7 bases match TRBD1. CDR3 size: 14 residues. V was pared by 6 bases and J by 5 bases, with 10 bases of the junction left unmatched. In germline, CDR1 is KGHSH, CDR2 LQKENI. In DNA, the CDR3 is TGTGCCAGCTCGCAGGACAGGTGGTCCGACGAGCAGTACTTC. Translating it yields CASSQDRWSDEQYF. Complete variable domain (other parts from reference TRBV18 and TRBJ2-7): NAGVMQNPRHLVRRRGQEARLRCSPMKGHSHVYWYRQLPEEGLKFMVYLQKENIIDESGMPKERFSAEFPKEGPSILRIQQVVRGDSAAYFCASSQDRWSDEQYFGPGTRLTVT.

This chain connects TRBV6-1 to TRBJ2-7; possible D gene TRBD2, 5 bases. Germline V gives CDR1 MNHNS, CDR2 SASEGT. The CDR3 extends over 13 amino acids. V shed 2 bases and J shed 3 bases, with 8 bases lying between them. This CDR3 is CASSEQAGYEQYF. The CDR3 region has the DNA TGTGCCAGCAGTGAACAGGCGGGCTACGAGCAGTACTTC.

V is TRBV6-5 and J is TRBJ1-2, with D unclear. V lost 0 bases and J 4 bases, leaving 6 bases between the germline ends. Looked up from germline, CDR1 is MNHEY and CDR2 is SVGAGI. CDR3 length: 13 amino acids. Written as DNA, the CDR3 is TGTGCCAGCAGTTACTCTCCTATCTATGGCTACACCTTC. It translates to CASSYSPIYGYTF.

CDR3 protein: CSVDSGTETDTQYF. CDR3 DNA sequence: TGCAGCGTTGACAGCGGTACAGAGACAGATACGCAGTATTTT. The J gene is TRBJ2-3, the V gene TRBV29-1; D may be TRBD2 (5 bases). V lost 3 bases to trimming and J lost 3 bases, with 13 bases between them. Germline V gene data show CDR1 as SQVTM and CDR2 as ANQGSEA. This CDR3 region has 14 residues.

This chain uses TRBV24-1 with TRBJ1-4; 9 nucleotides line up with TRBD1. This CDR3 spans 15 amino acids. Germline CDR1 KGHDR, CDR2 SFDVKD. V shed 4 bases, J shed 6 bases, and the junction held 5 bases outside the gene matches. The CDR3 sequence: CATSDPGQGDEKLFF. In nucleotides, the CDR3 is TGTGCCACCAGTGACCCGGGACAGGGCGATGAAAAACTGTTTTTT.

V gene TRBV11-2 combines with J gene TRBJ2-1; perhaps TRBD2 as D (7 bases). The CDR3 extends over 16 amino acids. The V end lost 2 bases, the J end lost 7 bases, and 18 bases lay between the germline ends. Germline V gene data show CDR1 as SGHAT and CDR2 as FQNNGV. In DNA form, the CDR3 reads TGTGCCAGCAGCTTATTGAAGGGGGGGATTGGAAATGAGCAGTTCTTC. Its translation is CASSLLKGGIGNEQFF.

The DNA for the CDR3 is TGTGCCATCACTCCGGGACAGGGGGGGTCTAATGAAAAACTGTTTTTT. This translates into CAITPGQGGSNEKLFF. The chain uses TRBV10-3 and TRBJ1-4; 11 bases map to TRBD1. The CDR3 sequence is 16 residues long. Looked up from germline, CDR1 is ENHRY and CDR2 is SYGVKD. The trim removed 7 bases at V and 3 bases at J, leaving 7 bases unmatched.

This chain uses TRBV4-2 with TRBJ2-3; 8 bases line up with TRBD2. With 0 bases clipped from V and 5 bases from J, the junction kept 4 bases outside the gene matches. Germline assignment: CDR1 LGHNA and CDR2 YNFKEQ. The CDR3 totals 15 residues. Here the CDR3 DNA reads TGTGCCAGCAGCCAAGATCTCAGCGGGGGAGATACGCAGTATTTT. Encoded protein: CASSQDLSGGDTQYF.

Only a few counts were recorded for this clone. The V and J genes are TRBV6-5 and TRBJ1-2, with 7 bases matching TRBD1. The CDR3 contains 13 residues. V shed 5 bases, J shed 8 bases, and the junction held 8 bases outside the gene matches. The germline CDR1 and CDR2 sequences are MNHEY and SVGAGI. The CDR3 loop reads CASSRQGDGGYTF. The CDR3 bases are TGTGCCAGCAGTCGACAGGGAGATGGGGGCTACACCTTC.

V usage is TRBV21-1 and J usage is TRBJ2-3; the table's TRBD2 call for D was not verified on the DNA. TRBV21-1 is assigned pseudogene status. The CDR3 totals 14 residues. In nucleotides, the CDR3 is TGTGCCAGCAGCAAGAGGAGTCGTCCAGATACGCAGTATTTT. Translation: CASSKRSRPDTQYF.

On this clone: At one end the junction does not follow the germline gene, possibly because of a read error. V and J are TRBV12-3 or TRBV12-4 and TRBJ2-3, with D possibly matching TRBD2 (5 bases). The CDR3 length is 12 residues. CDR3 nucleotides: TGTGCCAGCAGTTTAAGGGTCCTTGAACGGAGGTGG. Protein product: CASSLRVLERRW.

The chain combines TRBV6-5 with TRBJ1-1; 9 bases are shared with TRBD1. The CDR3 extends over 15 amino acids. Germline CDR1 and CDR2: MNHEY and SVGAGI. The V segment lost 0 bases and the J segment 4 bases; nucleotides outside the gene matches: 3. The CDR3 loop reads CASSYSTGGGTEAFF. The CDR3 DNA sequence: TGTGCCAGCAGTTACTCGACAGGGGGGGGCACTGAAGCTTTCTTT.

V is TRBV12-3 or TRBV12-4 and J is TRBJ1-2, with D possibly matching TRBD1 (6 bases). Trimming stripped 5 bases from V and 6 bases from J, with 13 bases between. The CDR3 consists of 13 residues. The CDR3 nucleotides read TGTGCCAGCAGTGCCACAGGGTCCAATGGCTACACCTTC. It encodes CASSATGSNGYTF.

The chain has TRBV2 and TRBJ1-3; D is perhaps TRBD1 (5 bases). V dropped 9 bases and J dropped 3 bases, with 15 bases sitting between them. The CDR3 is 14 amino acids. Germline V gives CDR1 SNHLY, CDR2 FYNNEI. CDR3 sequence reads: CASSAGGNGNTIYF. CDR3 DNA sequence: TGTGCCAGTAGCGCGGGGGGGAATGGAAACACCATATATTTT.

The genes are TRBV11-3 and TRBJ2-7; TRBD1 is a possible D gene (7 bases). The CDR3 is made up of 13 amino acids. The ends were cut back, 5 bases at V and 5 bases at J, with 13 bases in the middle. Germline CDR1 SGHNT, CDR2 YENEEA. DNA of the CDR3: TGTGCCAGCAGCCCCGGAGGGGGCAACGAGCAGTACTTC. Translation gives CASSPGGGNEQYF.

This chain joins TRBV3-1 (or the pseudogene TRBV3-2) and TRBJ2-7, with D possibly matching TRBD2 (5 bases). Between the trimmed V and J ends, which lost 1 base and 4 bases, there was a span of 8 bases. Germline V gene lookup returns CDR1 LGHDT and CDR2 YNNKEL (reference sequence). The CDR3 runs to 13 residues. CDR3 nucleotide sequence: TGTGCCAGCAGCCAAGCCCGGGGTTACGAGCAGTACTTC. Protein sequence: CASSQARGYEQYF.

V and J are TRBV11-2 and TRBJ1-6; 11 nucleotides agree with TRBD1. The V and J ends lost 3 bases and 7 bases, in that order; junction bases with no gene match: 8. The CDR3 extends over 17 amino acids. CDR1 and CDR2 (germline): SGHAT, FQNNGV. The CDR3 protein is CASSFLDRGLENSPLHF. The CDR3 DNA reads TGTGCCAGCAGCTTCCTGGACAGGGGGCTTGAGAATTCACCCCTCCACTTT.

There are a few counts of this clone. The identical CDR3 is also encoded by other nucleotide sequences in the sample. CDR3 DNA: TGCGCCAGCAGCTTGGGAGACAGCTCTGGAAACACCATATATTTT. Its translation is CASSLGDSSGNTIYF. The rearrangement joins TRBV5-1 to TRBJ1-3; TRBD1 might be the D (5 bases). In germline, CDR1 is SGHRS, CDR2 YFSETQ. Trimming pared 0 bases from V and 0 bases from J, leaving 7 bases between. The CDR3 sequence is 15 residues long.

The chain couples TRBV6-5 to TRBJ1-1, with TRBD1 as a possible D gene (5 bases). Per germline, CDR1 MNHEY and CDR2 SVGAGI. The CDR3 contains 12 residues. V was trimmed by 7 bases and J by 5 bases, leaving 11 bases between them. The CDR3 spells CASMGGLTEAFF. The CDR3 DNA reads TGTGCCAGCATGGGGGGGTTGACTGAAGCTTTCTTT.

The CDR3 region has the DNA TGTGCCAGCAACCAAGCCGGAACAGGGACTGAAGCTTTCTTT. It is translated as CASNQAGTGTEAFF. The chain employs TRBV7-9 and TRBJ1-1, with D tentatively TRBD1 (6 bases). Trimming took off 7 bases at V and 5 bases at J, with 17 bases between the two ends. CDR3 length equals 14 residues. Germline lookup yields CDR1 SEHNR and CDR2 FQNEAQ (reference sequence).

This clone has just one count. The gene calls are TRBV25-1 and TRBJ2-1; D call uncertain. Looked up from germline, CDR1 is MGHDK and CDR2 is SYGVNS. This CDR3 comprises 14 residues. Trimming stripped 1 base from V and 7 bases from J, with 11 bases between. The CDR3, as DNA: TGTGCCAGCAGTGAATCGGCGGTTAGGAATGAGCAGTTCTTC. Its protein product is CASSESAVRNEQFF.

V and J are TRBV6-5 and TRBJ1-2; 7 bases line up with TRBD1. CDR1 and CDR2 (germline): MNHEY, SVGAGI. V lost 0 bases, J lost 6 bases, and 10 bases stayed unmatched. This CDR3 spans 16 amino acids. This CDR3 is CASSYSGTGARDGYTF. DNA of the CDR3: TGTGCCAGCAGTTACTCGGGAACAGGGGCCCGGGATGGCTACACCTTC.

This clone was seen a handful of times. This chain joins TRBV10-1 and TRBJ2-7; 11 nucleotides agree with TRBD2. The CDR3 has 14 amino acids. CDR1 and CDR2 (germline): WNHNN, SYGVQD (reference sequence). J was trimmed by 5 bases and V by 8 bases; bases with no gene match: 8. The CDR3 region is CASSPSGGPNEQYF. The CDR3 region has the DNA TGCGCCAGCTCCCCTAGCGGGGGGCCCAACGAGCAGTACTTC.

The V call is TRBV28, the J call TRBJ1-6; 9 nucleotides match TRBD1. Unmatched junction bases numbered 8, after V lost 6 bases and J lost 8 bases. The CDR3 loop spans 15 amino acids. CDR1 and CDR2 (germline): MDHEN, SYDVKM. The CDR3 DNA reads as TGTGCCAGCAGACTGGGACAGGGTGGAGATTCACCCCTCCACTTT. Its translation: CASRLGQGGDSPLHF.